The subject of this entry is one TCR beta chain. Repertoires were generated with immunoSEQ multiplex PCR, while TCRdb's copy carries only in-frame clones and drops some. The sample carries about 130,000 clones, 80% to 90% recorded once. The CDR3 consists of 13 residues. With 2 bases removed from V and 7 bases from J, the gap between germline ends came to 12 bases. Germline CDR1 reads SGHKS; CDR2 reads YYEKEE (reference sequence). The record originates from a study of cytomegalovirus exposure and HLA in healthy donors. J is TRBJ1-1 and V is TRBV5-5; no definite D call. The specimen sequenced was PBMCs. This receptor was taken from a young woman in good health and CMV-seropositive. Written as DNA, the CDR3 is TGTGCCAGCAGCTTTTTTGACCTAGATGAAGCTTTCTTT. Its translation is CASSFFDLDEAFF.